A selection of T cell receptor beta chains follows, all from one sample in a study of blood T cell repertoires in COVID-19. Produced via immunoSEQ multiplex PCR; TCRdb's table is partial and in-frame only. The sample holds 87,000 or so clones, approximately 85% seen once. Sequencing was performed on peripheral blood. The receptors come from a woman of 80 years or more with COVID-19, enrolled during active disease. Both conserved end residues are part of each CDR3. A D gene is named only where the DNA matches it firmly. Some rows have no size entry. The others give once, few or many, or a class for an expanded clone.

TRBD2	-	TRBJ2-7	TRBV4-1	CASSQERAAGGPREQYF	TGCGCCAGCAGCCAAGAGAGGGCAGCGGGGGGGCCAAGGGAGCAGTACTTC
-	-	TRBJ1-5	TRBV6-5	CASSYLGVGSNQPQHF	TGTGCCAGCAGTTACTTAGGGGTGGGGAGCAATCAGCCCCAGCATTTT
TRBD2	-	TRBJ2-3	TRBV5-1	CASSLALAGADTQYF	TGCGCCAGCAGCTTGGCACTAGCGGGAGCTGATACGCAGTATTTT
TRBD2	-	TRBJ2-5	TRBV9	CASGGTRQETQYF	TGTGCCAGCGGCGGGACTAGGCAAGAGACCCAGTACTTC
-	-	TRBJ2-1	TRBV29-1	CSVERSRNEQFF	TGCAGCGTTGAAAGATCGCGCAATGAGCAGTTCTTC
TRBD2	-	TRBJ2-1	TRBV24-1	CATSRTSAYNEQFF	TGTGCCACCAGTCGGACTAGCGCCTACAATGAGCAGTTCTTC
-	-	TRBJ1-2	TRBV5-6	CASRATWDGYTF	TGTGCCAGCAGAGCGACCTGGGATGGCTACACCTTC
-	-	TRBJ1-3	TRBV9	CASSGVTTGPGNTIYF	TGTGCCAGCAGCGGAGTGACCACGGGCCCAGGGAACACCATATATTTT
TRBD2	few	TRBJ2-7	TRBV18	CASSTTGGRYEQYF	TGTGCCAGCTCAACAACCGGGGGGAGGTACGAGCAGTACTTC
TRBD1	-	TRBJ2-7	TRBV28	CASSFGTGGSYEQYF	TGTGCCAGCAGTTTCGGGACAGGGGGCTCCTACGAGCAGTACTTC
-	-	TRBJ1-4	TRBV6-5	CASSSGDHNEKLFF	TGTGCCAGCAGTTCAGGGGATCATAATGAAAAACTGTTTTTT
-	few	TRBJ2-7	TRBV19	CASSRVVGVYEQYF	TGTGCCAGTAGTAGAGTGGTAGGAGTCTACGAGCAGTACTTC
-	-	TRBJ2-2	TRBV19	CASSIEWSVLGELFF	TGTGCCAGTAGTATCGAGTGGTCCGTGTTGGGGGAGCTGTTTTTT
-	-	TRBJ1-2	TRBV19	CASINGHLLSNYGYTF	TGTGCCAGTATCAACGGACACCTCCTCTCTAACTATGGCTACACCTTC
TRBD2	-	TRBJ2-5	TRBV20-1	CSASRGGETQYF	TGCAGTGCTAGTCGGGGAGGGGAGACCCAGTACTTC
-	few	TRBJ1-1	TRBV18	CASSPLSRDTEAFF	TGTGCCAGCTCACCATTGAGCAGGGACACTGAAGCTTTCTTT
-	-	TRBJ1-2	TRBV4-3	CASSQVTGSFYGYTF	TGCGCCAGCAGCCAAGTAACAGGGTCCTTCTATGGCTACACCTTC
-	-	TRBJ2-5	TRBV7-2	CASSQGGYRETQYF	TGTGCCAGCAGCCAGGGGGGCTACAGAGAGACCCAGTACTTC
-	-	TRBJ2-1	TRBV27	CASSSRGQLSYNEQFF	TGTGCCAGCAGTTCCCGGGGACAACTCTCCTACAATGAGCAGTTCTTC
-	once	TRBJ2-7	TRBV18	CASSHGQLSYEQYF	TGTGCCAGCTCCCATGGACAGCTCTCCTACGAGCAGTACTTC
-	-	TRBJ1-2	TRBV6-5	CASSPLGAGAYGYTF	TGTGCCAGCAGTCCCCTGGGGGCAGGGGCCTATGGCTACACCTTC
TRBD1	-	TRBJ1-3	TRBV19	CASSRDRGKLGRRIFGNTIYF	TGTGCCAGTAGTAGAGACAGGGGGAAGTTGGGAAGAAGGATTTTTGGAAACACCATATATTTT
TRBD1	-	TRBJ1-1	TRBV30	CAWGQGPGAFF	TGTGCCTGGGGACAGGGCCCGGGAGCTTTCTTT
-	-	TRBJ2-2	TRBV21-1	CASSKEVRRGLSTGELFF	TGTGCCAGCAGCAAAGAGGTACGGAGGGGTCTGAGCACCGGGGAGCTGTTTTTT
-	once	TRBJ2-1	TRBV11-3	CASSPGLQYNEQFF	TGTGCCAGCAGCCCGGGACTCCAATACAATGAGCAGTTCTTC
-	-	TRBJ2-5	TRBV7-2	CASRETRGQETQYF	TGTGCCAGCAGAGAAACCCGGGGCCAAGAGACCCAGTACTTC
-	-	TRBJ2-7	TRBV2	CASSVIPPGRDEQYF	TGTGCCAGCAGTGTAATTCCCCCCGGCAGGGACGAGCAGTACTTC
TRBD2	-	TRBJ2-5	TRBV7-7	CASSPGLAQETQYF	TGTGCTAGCAGCCCGGGACTAGCCCAAGAGACCCAGTACTTC
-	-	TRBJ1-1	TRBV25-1	CASRGMNTEAFF	TGTGCCAGCCGGGGGATGAACACTGAAGCTTTCTTT
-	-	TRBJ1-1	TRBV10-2	CASSEFEDTEAFF	TGCGCCAGCAGTGAATTTGAGGACACTGAAGCTTTCTTT
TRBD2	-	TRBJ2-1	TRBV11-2	CASSLRLAGYNEQFF	TGTGCCAGCAGCTTACGGCTAGCGGGATACAATGAGCAGTTCTTC
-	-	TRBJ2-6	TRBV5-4	CASSRESSGANVLTF	TGTGCCAGCAGCCGAGAGAGCTCTGGGGCCAACGTCCTGACTTTC